This note documents a single T cell receptor beta chain sequence. V was clipped by 1 base and J by 2 bases; unmatched bases: 2. CDR1 and CDR2 (germline): SGHKS, YYEKEE (reference sequence). The CDR3 contains 15 residues. This record comes from a study of shared clonotypes between healthy human individuals. Sequencing was performed with immunoSEQ multiplex PCR; in TCRdb, only in-frame clones are kept and a portion is missing. Of 2 million to 2.5 million clones detected, around 90% appear once; the ten largest clones hold 0.37%. The receptor was derived from a young man in good health. Some clones in this sample may be carry-over from other donors' samples. The V and J genes are TRBV5-5 and TRBJ2-5; 10 nucleotides align to TRBD2. The sequenced material came from naive CD4+ T cells from PBMCs. As to subset: CD45RA+ positively selected. The CDR3 nucleotides are TGTGCCAGCAGCTTGCTAGCGGGGGCACAAGAGACCCAGTACTTC. This translates into CASSLLAGAQETQYF.